This is a list of T cell receptor beta chains from one sample in a study of blood T cells in healthy people across ages. TCRdb independently ran MiXCR on the 5' RACE reads; one entry per CDR3 protein. The sample yields around 1.7 million distinct CDR3 sequences, roughly 27% seen once. The sequenced sample consisted of blood. The receptors were gathered from a woman aged 25 to 45 in good health. The CDR3 runs from the conserved cysteine through the conserved F or W. D genes are given only for firm matches. Size is stated for part of the rows, as once, few or many counts, or as a class when the clone is expanded.

V: TRBV11-2
size: many
J: TRBJ2-5
D: NA
DNA: TGTGCCAGCAGCTCCGTCCTGGTGGGGGGACAAGAGACCCAGTACTTC
CDR3: CASSSVLVGGQETQYF

V: TRBV5-1
size: NA
J: TRBJ1-4
D: NA
DNA: TGCGCCAGCAGGGGACTAGAGGGAAATGAAAAACTGTTTTTT
CDR3: CASRGLEGNEKLFF

V: TRBV7-2
size: few
J: TRBJ2-7
D: TRBD1
DNA: TGTGCCAGCATGCGAGGGTCAGGGGGCTTATACGAGCAGTACTTC
CDR3: CASMRGSGGLYEQYF

V: TRBV20-1
size: NA
J: TRBJ2-3
D: NA
DNA: TGCAGTGCTATATCGTTCTCTAGCACAGATACGCATCATTTT
CDR3: CSAISFSSTDTHHF

V: TRBV29-1
size: NA
J: TRBJ1-1
D: NA
DNA: TGCAGCGTTGACGAATTGACCCGCCGGGAGATCTCTTTCTTT
CDR3: CSVDELTRREISFF

V: TRBV5-1
size: NA
J: TRBJ2-1
D: NA
DNA: TGCGCCAGCAGCTCCTCCAGACGGGTATCCTACAATGAGCAGTTCTTC
CDR3: CASSSSRRVSYNEQFF

V: TRBV4-3
size: few
J: TRBJ2-7
D: TRBD2
DNA: TGCGCCAGCAGCCAAGGACCAGCTAGCGGGATGTTCTCCTACGAGCAGTACTTC
CDR3: CASSQGPASGMFSYEQYF

V: TRBV5-1
size: NA
J: TRBJ2-3
D: NA
DNA: TGCGCCAGCAGCTTGGCCGGGTCGGGCGGATCAGATACGCAGTATTTT
CDR3: CASSLAGSGGSDTQYF

V: TRBV6-5
size: few
J: TRBJ2-1
D: TRBD2
DNA: TGTGCCAGCAGTCGCGCCGGGACTAGCGTTACCAATGAGCAGTTCTTC
CDR3: CASSRAGTSVTNEQFF

V: TRBV7-2
size: NA
J: TRBJ1-5
D: NA
DNA: TGTGCCAGCAGCCCCTTTAAGGCTGGGGGCAATCAGCCCCAGCATTTT
CDR3: CASSPFKAGGNQPQHF

V: TRBV3-1
size: NA
J: TRBJ2-4
D: NA
DNA: TGTGCCAGCAGCCAAAGTACAGCTAAAAACATTCAGTACTTC
CDR3: CASSQSTAKNIQYF

V: TRBV5-5
size: NA
J: TRBJ1-5
D: NA
DNA: TGTGCCAGCAGCACCGCGGGAGCGGGGCAGCCCCAGCATTTT
CDR3: CASSTAGAGQPQHF

V: TRBV6-2/TRBV6-3
size: NA
J: TRBJ2-1
D: NA
DNA: TGTGCCAGCAGTCCCGGGACCGCGGTGTACAATGAGCAGTTCTTC
CDR3: CASSPGTAVYNEQFF

V: TRBV9
size: few
J: TRBJ2-3
D: NA
DNA: TGTGCCAGCAGCGTAGTGGGTGAACTAGCCTTGGGAGGCACAGATACGCAGTATTTT
CDR3: CASSVVGELALGGTDTQYF

V: TRBV6-5
size: NA
J: TRBJ1-2
D: NA
DNA: TGTGCCAGCAGTTCCAGTACCACTAACTATGGCTACACCTTC
CDR3: CASSSSTTNYGYTF

V: TRBV29-1
size: once
J: TRBJ1-1
D: NA
DNA: TGCAGCGTTGTCCGGGGGGTGATGAACACTGAAGCTTTCTTT
CDR3: CSVVRGVMNTEAFF

V: TRBV27
size: few
J: TRBJ1-2
D: NA
DNA: TGTGCCAGCAGACGCAGGGGTTCGTTTAACTATGGCTACACCTTC
CDR3: CASRRRGSFNYGYTF

V: TRBV2
size: NA
J: TRBJ2-1
D: NA
DNA: TGTGCCAGCAGTGAAGCGCTTCAGGGAGAGCAGTTCTTC
CDR3: CASSEALQGEQFF

V: TRBV4-1
size: few
J: TRBJ2-1
D: NA
DNA: TGCGCCAGCAGCCAAGGTCCCAGGGAGCAGTTCTTC
CDR3: CASSQGPREQFF

V: TRBV6-1
size: NA
J: TRBJ1-6
D: NA
DNA: TGTGCCAGCAGTGGGGTAGGAGCGAACCGGGGTAATTCACCCCTCCACTTT
CDR3: CASSGVGANRGNSPLHF

V: TRBV18
size: NA
J: TRBJ2-7
D: TRBD2
DNA: TGTGCCAGCTCACTATCGGGACTAGGATCCGAGCAGTACTTC
CDR3: CASSLSGLGSEQYF

V: TRBV5-4
size: once
J: TRBJ1-2
D: TRBD1
DNA: TGTGCCAGCAGCTCCCGGGACAGGTTCCTCTATGGCTACACCTTC
CDR3: CASSSRDRFLYGYTF

V: TRBV27
size: NA
J: TRBJ1-2
D: NA
DNA: TGTGCCAGCAGTTCCCTAACTAGTACGGGACGGATCTATGGCTACACCTTC
CDR3: CASSSLTSTGRIYGYTF

V: TRBV12-3/TRBV12-4
size: few
J: TRBJ2-1
D: NA
DNA: TGTGCCAGCAGTTTTGGCGGCCCCCCTGGGAATGAGCAGTTCTTC
CDR3: CASSFGGPPGNEQFF

V: TRBV28
size: few
J: TRBJ1-5
D: NA
DNA: TGTGCCAGCAGTTTACCAGGCAGCAATCAGCCCCAGCATTTT
CDR3: CASSLPGSNQPQHF

V: TRBV20-1
size: many
J: TRBJ2-7
D: TRBD2
DNA: TGCAGTGCTAACGGCGGGGGGCCCCCCTACGAGCAGTACTTC
CDR3: CSANGGGPPYEQYF

V: TRBV11-2
size: many
J: TRBJ2-7
D: NA
DNA: TGTGCCAGCAGCTCGGACACCTACTACGAGCAGTACTTC
CDR3: CASSSDTYYEQYF

V: TRBV4-1
size: NA
J: TRBJ2-2
D: TRBD1
DNA: TGCGCCAGCAGCCACCACTGGGCAGGGGGCACCGGGGAGCTGTTTTTT
CDR3: CASSHHWAGGTGELFF

V: TRBV2
size: few
J: TRBJ2-3
D: NA
DNA: TGTGCCAGCAGTGCTCTCCAAGATACGCAGTATTTT
CDR3: CASSALQDTQYF

V: TRBV5-1
size: NA
J: TRBJ2-7
D: TRBD2
DNA: TGCGCCAGCAGCTTGGGGGTGAGACTAGCGGGGGGCCGGAGCTCCTACGAGCAGTACTTC
CDR3: CASSLGVRLAGGRSSYEQYF

V: TRBV4-3
size: NA
J: TRBJ1-2
D: NA
DNA: TGCGCCAGCAGCCAATCGGCAGGGAGTAACTATGGCTACACCTTC
CDR3: CASSQSAGSNYGYTF

V: TRBV7-2
size: few
J: TRBJ1-4
D: TRBD1
DNA: TGTGCCAGCAGCCTCCCGGGACAGGGGGCTGAAAAACTGTTTTTT
CDR3: CASSLPGQGAEKLFF

V: TRBV6-2/TRBV6-3
size: NA
J: TRBJ2-1
D: NA
DNA: TGTGCCAGCAGTCTCGAGGGACACAATGAGCAGTTCTTC
CDR3: CASSLEGHNEQFF

V: TRBV10-3
size: many
J: TRBJ2-7
D: TRBD2
DNA: TGTGCCACTGCTAGCGGGGGGACTACTTCCTACGAGCAGTACTTC
CDR3: CATASGGTTSYEQYF

V: TRBV7-9
size: many
J: TRBJ2-6
D: NA
DNA: TGTGCCAGCAGCTCTGGACGCCCCATGGGGGCCAACGTCCTGACTTTC
CDR3: CASSSGRPMGANVLTF

V: TRBV15
size: NA
J: TRBJ2-7
D: TRBD2
DNA: TGTGCCACCAGCCGCCGGGACTACTCTTGCGACGAGCAGTACTTC
CDR3: CATSRRDYSCDEQYF

V: TRBV29-1
size: NA
J: TRBJ2-2
D: NA
DNA: TGCAGCGTTGAAGTCCCCGGCGGGGTAGACACCGGGGAGCTGTTTTTT
CDR3: CSVEVPGGVDTGELFF

V: TRBV5-1
size: many
J: TRBJ2-5
D: TRBD2
DNA: TGCGCCAGCAGCTTCGCGGGAGGGAAGGAGACCCAGTACTTC
CDR3: CASSFAGGKETQYF

V: TRBV20-1
size: few
J: TRBJ2-3
D: NA
DNA: TGCAGTGCCGCCGGGGGACGGGAGCGCACAGATACGCAGTATTTT
CDR3: CSAAGGRERTDTQYF

V: TRBV5-1
size: few
J: TRBJ1-6
D: NA
DNA: TGCGCCAGCAGCCTTCGCAGGCAGGGTGAGGGGTCACCCCTCCACTTT
CDR3: CASSLRRQGEGSPLHF

V: TRBV7-2
size: NA
J: TRBJ2-7
D: NA
DNA: TGCGCCGGCAGCTTAAGGGCCGGCGGGATAGATTACGAGCAGTACTTC
CDR3: CAGSLRAGGIDYEQYF

V: TRBV2
size: NA
J: TRBJ1-1
D: NA
DNA: TGTGCCAGCAGCGACAGCAGCAACACTGAAGCTTTCTTT
CDR3: CASSDSSNTEAFF

V: TRBV18
size: few
J: TRBJ2-2
D: NA
DNA: TGTGCCAGCTCACCAAAAGAGAACACCGGGGAGCTGTTTTTT
CDR3: CASSPKENTGELFF

V: TRBV5-6
size: many
J: TRBJ2-1
D: NA
DNA: TGTGCCAGCAGCCGGAGCCGGGGCGGCTATGGCTACAATGAGCAGTTCTTC
CDR3: CASSRSRGGYGYNEQFF

V: TRBV7-3
size: many
J: TRBJ2-3
D: TRBD2
DNA: TGTGCCAGCAGCTTAACGGGGGGAGGGACTAGCGGTGCTTCGGATACGCAGTATTTT
CDR3: CASSLTGGGTSGASDTQYF

V: TRBV7-2
size: NA
J: TRBJ1-2
D: NA
DNA: TGTGCCAGCAGTATGTGGCTCGGCTATGGCTACACCTTC
CDR3: CASSMWLGYGYTF

V: TRBV5-1
size: NA
J: TRBJ1-1
D: TRBD1
DNA: TGCACCAGCAGCTTGGGGGACAGCGCGAACACTGAAGCTTTCTTT
CDR3: CTSSLGDSANTEAFF

V: TRBV4-1
size: NA
J: TRBJ2-3
D: NA
DNA: TGCGCCAGCAGCCAAGATTTGGGGGGAGTTCCCACAGATACGCAGTATTTT
CDR3: CASSQDLGGVPTDTQYF

V: TRBV3-1
size: NA
J: TRBJ2-7
D: NA
DNA: TGTGCCAGCAGCCAAGGGAGGGGGGCCTTCGAGCAGTACTTC
CDR3: CASSQGRGAFEQYF

V: TRBV12-5
size: many
J: TRBJ2-1
D: TRBD2
DNA: TGTGCTAGTGAACCAGAAGCGGGAGGCCAGAATGAGCAGTTCTTC
CDR3: CASEPEAGGQNEQFF

V: TRBV5-1
size: few
J: TRBJ1-4
D: NA
DNA: TGCGCCAGCAGCTCGGCCCACCCGGCTAATGAAAAACTGTTTTTT
CDR3: CASSSAHPANEKLFF